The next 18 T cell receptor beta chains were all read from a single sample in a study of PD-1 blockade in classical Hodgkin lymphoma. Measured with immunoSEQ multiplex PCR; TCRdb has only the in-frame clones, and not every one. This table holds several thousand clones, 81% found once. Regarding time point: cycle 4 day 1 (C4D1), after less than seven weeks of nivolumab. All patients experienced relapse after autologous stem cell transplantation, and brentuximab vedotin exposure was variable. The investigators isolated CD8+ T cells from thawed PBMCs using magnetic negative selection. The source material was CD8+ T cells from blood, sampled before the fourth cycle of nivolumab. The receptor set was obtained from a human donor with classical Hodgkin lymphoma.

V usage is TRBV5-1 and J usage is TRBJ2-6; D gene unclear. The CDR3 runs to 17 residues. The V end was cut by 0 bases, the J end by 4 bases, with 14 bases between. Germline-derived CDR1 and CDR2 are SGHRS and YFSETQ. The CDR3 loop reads CASSLGPALPGANVLTF. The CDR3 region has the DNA TGCGCCAGCAGCTTGGGACCCGCCTTGCCGGGGGCCAACGTCCTGACTTTC. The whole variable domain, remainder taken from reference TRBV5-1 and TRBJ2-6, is KAGVTQTPRYLIKTRGQQVTLSCSPISGHRSVSWYQQTPGQGLQFLFEYFSETQRNKGNFPGRFSGRQFSNSRSEMNVSTLELGDSALYLCASSLGPALPGANVLTFGAGSRLTVL.

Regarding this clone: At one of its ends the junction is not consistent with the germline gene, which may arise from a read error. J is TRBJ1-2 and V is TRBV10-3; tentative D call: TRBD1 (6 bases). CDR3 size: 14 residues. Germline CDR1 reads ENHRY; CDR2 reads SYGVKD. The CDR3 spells CASSEGTGFYGYTF. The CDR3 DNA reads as TGTGCCAGCAGTGAAGGAACAGGGTTCTATGGCTACACCTTC.

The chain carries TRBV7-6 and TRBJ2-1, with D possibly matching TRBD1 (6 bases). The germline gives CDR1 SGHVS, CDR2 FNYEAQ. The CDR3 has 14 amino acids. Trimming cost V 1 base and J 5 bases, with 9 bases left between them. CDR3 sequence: CASSLGQVNNEQFF. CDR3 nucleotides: TGTGCCAGCAGCTTAGGACAGGTAAACAATGAGCAGTTCTTC.

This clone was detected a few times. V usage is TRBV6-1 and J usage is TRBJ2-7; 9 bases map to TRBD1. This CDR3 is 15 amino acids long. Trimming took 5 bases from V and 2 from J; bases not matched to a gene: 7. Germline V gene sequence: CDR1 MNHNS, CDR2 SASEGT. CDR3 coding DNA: TGTGCCAGCAGTCCGGGACAGGGCCCAACCTACGAGCAGTACTTC. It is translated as CASSPGQGPTYEQYF.

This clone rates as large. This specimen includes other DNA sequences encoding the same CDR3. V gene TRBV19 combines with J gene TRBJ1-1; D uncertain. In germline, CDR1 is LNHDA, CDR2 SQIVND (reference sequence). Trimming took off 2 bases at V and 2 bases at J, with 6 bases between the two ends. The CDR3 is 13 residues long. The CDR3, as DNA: TGTGCCAGTAGTATAAACAGCAACACTGAAGCTTTCTTT. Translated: CASSINSNTEAFF.

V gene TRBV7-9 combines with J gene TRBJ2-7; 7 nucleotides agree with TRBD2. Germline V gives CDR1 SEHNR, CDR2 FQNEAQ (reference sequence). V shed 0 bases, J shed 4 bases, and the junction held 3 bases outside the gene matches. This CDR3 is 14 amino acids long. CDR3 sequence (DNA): TGTGCCAGCAGCTTAGCGGGGAGGGGTTACGAGCAGTACTTC. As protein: CASSLAGRGYEQYF.

The DNA for the CDR3 is TGTGCCAGCAGCGTCGCGGACGTCTCCTACGAGCAGTACTTC. Translated: CASSVADVSYEQYF. This chain links TRBV9 with TRBJ2-7; D is ambiguous. The V end was cut by 2 bases, the J end by 0 bases, with 9 bases between. Germline CDR1 SGDLS, CDR2 YYNGEE. The CDR3 is made up of 14 amino acids.

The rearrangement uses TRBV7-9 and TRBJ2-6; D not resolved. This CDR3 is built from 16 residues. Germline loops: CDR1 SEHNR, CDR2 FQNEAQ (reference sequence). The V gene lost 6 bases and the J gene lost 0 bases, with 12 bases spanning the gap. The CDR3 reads CASRHTPPSGANVLTF. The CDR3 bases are TGTGCCAGCAGACACACCCCCCCCTCTGGGGCCAACGTCCTGACTTTC.

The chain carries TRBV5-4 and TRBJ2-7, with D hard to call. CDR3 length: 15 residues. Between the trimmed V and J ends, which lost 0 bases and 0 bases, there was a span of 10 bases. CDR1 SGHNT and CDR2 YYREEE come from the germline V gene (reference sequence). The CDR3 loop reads CASSLDGGSSYEQYF. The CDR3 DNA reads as TGTGCCAGCAGCTTGGATGGCGGTAGCTCCTACGAGCAGTACTTC.

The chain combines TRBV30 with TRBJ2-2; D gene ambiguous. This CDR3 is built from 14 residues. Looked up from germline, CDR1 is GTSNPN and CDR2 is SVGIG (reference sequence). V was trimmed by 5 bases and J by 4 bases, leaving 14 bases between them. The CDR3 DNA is TGTGCCTGGGAAGAAGGTCGGCTCACCGGGGAGCTGTTTTTT. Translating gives CAWEEGRLTGELFF.

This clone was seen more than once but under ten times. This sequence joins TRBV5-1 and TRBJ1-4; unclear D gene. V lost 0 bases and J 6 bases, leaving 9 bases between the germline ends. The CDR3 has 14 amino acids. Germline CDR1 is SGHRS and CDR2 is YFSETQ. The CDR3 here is CASSLEANDEKLFF. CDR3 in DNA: TGCGCCAGCAGCTTGGAGGCAAACGATGAAAAACTGTTTTTT.

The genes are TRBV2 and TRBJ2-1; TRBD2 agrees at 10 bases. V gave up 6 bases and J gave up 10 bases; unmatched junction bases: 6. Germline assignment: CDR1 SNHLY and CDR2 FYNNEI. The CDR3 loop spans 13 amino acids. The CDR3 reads CASSAAGGREQFF. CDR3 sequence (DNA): TGTGCCAGCAGCGCAGCGGGGGGGCGGGAGCAGTTCTTC.

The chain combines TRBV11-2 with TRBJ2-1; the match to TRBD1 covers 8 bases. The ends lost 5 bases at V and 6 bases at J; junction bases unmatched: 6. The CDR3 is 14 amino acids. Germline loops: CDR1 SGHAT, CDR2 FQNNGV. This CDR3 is CASSPLTGGNEQFF. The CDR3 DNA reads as TGTGCCAGCAGCCCCCTAACAGGGGGCAATGAGCAGTTCTTC.

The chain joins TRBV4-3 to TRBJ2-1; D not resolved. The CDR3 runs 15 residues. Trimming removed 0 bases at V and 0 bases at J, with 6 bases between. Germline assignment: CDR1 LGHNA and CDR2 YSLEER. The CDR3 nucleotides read TGCGCCAGCAGCCAAGATCCGAGCTCCTACAATGAGCAGTTCTTC. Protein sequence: CASSQDPSSYNEQFF.

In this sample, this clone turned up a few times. The CDR3 nucleotides are TGCGCCAGCAGCTTAGAGGGAAGAAATGGCTACACCTTC. Translated: CASSLEGRNGYTF. The chain recombines TRBV5-1 with TRBJ1-2; D not resolved. The CDR3 runs to 13 residues. Looked up from germline, CDR1 is SGHRS and CDR2 is YFSETQ. V was shortened by 2 bases and J by 6 bases, with 11 bases between the two germline ends.

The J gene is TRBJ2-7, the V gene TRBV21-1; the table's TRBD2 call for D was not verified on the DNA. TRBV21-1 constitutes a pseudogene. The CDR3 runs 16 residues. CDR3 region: CASSYEIAGEPYEQYF. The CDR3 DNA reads TGTGCCAGCAGCTACGAGATAGCGGGGGAACCCTACGAGCAGTACTTC.

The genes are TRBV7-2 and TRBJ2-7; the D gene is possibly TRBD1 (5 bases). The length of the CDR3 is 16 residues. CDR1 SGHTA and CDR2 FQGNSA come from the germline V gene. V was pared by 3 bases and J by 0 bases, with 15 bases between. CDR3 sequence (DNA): TGTGCCAGCAGCTTTCCCGGGCAGGGTCTCTCCTACGAGCAGTACTTC. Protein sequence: CASSFPGQGLSYEQYF.

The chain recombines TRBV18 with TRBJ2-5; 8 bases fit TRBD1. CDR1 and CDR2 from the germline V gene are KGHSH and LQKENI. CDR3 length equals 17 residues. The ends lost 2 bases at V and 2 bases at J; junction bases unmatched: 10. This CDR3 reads CASSPGRTGWVQETQYF. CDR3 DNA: TGTGCCAGCTCACCAGGGAGGACAGGGTGGGTTCAAGAGACCCAGTACTTC.